This TCR beta chain was profiled in a study of long-term antiretroviral therapy in people with HIV. The ends were cut back, 2 bases at V and 9 bases at J, with 14 bases in the middle. The CDR3 is 13 amino acids. CDR1 and CDR2 (germline): SGHRS, YFSETQ. Survey-level resolution applied to immunoSEQ assay v3.0. Profiling relied on immunoSEQ multiplex PCR, and the TCRdb table lists in-frame clones only, not all of them. The sample lists some 15,000 clones; less than 80% were seen once. Whole-study results and caveats: Blood sampling spanned 2004 to 2017, possibly under older ART regimens. Against controls, HIV repertoires showed narrower ranges of CDR3 length.

This clone was counted once. Antigen: not known. The input for sequencing was unsorted PBMCs, taken about 3.1 years after starting antiretroviral therapy. This receptor was taken from a woman aged 40 to 55 with HIV. The chain joins TRBV5-1 to TRBJ1-2, with D perhaps matching TRBD1 (6 bases). As DNA, the CDR3 is TGCGCCAGCAGCTTTGGAGGGGGAAGTAGCTACACCTTC. Residues: CASSFGGGSSYTF.